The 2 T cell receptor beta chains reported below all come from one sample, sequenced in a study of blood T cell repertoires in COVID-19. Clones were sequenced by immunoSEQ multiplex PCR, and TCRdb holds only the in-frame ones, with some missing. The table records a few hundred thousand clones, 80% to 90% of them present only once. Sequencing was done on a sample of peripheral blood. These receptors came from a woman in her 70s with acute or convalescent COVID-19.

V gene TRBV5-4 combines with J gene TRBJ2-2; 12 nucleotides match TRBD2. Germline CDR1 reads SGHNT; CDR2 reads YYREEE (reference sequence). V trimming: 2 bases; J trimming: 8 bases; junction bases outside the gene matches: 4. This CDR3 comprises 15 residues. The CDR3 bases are TGTGCCAGCAGCTTCACTAGCGGGGGGACAGGGGAGCTGTTTTTT. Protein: CASSFTSGGTGELFF.

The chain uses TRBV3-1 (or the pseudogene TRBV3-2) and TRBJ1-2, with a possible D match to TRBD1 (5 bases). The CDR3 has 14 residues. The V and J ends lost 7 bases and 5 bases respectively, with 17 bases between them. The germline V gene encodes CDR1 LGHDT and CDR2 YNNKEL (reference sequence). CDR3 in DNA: TGTGCCAGCACCAAACAGCCGGGGACTTATGGCTACACCTTC. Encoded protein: CASTKQPGTYGYTF.